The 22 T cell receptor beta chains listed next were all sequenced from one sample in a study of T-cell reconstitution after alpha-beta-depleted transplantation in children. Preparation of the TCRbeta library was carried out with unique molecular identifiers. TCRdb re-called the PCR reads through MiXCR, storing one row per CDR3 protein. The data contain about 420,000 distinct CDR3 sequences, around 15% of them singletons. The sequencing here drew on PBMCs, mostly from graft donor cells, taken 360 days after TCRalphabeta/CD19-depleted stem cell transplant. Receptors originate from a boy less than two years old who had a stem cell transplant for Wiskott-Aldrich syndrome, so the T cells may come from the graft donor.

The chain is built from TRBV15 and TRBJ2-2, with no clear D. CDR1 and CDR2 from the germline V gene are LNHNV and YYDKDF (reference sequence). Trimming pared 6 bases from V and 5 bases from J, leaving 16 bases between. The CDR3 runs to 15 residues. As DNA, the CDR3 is TGTGCCACCAGTAAGGGCCTCGGATGGACCGGGGAGCTGTTTTTT. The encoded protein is CATSKGLGWTGELFF.

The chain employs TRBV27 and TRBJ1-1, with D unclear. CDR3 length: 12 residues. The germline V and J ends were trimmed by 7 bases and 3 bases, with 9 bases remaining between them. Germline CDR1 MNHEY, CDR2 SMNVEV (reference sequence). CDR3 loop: CASTGRYTEAFF. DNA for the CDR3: TGTGCCAGCACTGGCCGCTACACTGAAGCTTTCTTT.

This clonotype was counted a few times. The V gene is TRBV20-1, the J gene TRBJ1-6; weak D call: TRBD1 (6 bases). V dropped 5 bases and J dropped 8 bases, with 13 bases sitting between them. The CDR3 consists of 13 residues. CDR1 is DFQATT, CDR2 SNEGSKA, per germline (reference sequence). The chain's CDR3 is CSARPYRDSPLHF. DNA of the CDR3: TGCAGTGCTCGACCATACAGGGATTCACCCCTCCACTTT.

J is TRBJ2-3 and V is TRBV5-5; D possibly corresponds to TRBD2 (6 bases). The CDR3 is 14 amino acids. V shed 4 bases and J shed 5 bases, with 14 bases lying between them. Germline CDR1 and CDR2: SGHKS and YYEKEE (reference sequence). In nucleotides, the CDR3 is TGTGCCAGCAGCACGGGACTCCGCAGAGATACGCAGTATTTT. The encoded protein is CASSTGLRRDTQYF.

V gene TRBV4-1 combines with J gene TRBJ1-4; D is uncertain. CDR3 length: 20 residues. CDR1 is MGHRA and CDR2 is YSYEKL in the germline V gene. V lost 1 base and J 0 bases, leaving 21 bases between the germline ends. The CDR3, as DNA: TGCGCCAGCAGCCAAGCGTTTCGTAAGACCAAGCATGCAACTAATGAAAAACTGTTTTTT. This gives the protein CASSQAFRKTKHATNEKLFF.

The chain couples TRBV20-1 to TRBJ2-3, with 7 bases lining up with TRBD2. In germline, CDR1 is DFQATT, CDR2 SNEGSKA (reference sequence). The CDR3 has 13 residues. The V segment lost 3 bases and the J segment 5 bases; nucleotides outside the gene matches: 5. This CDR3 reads CSASRDYQDTQYF. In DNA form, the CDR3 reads TGCAGTGCTAGTCGGGACTACCAAGATACGCAGTATTTT.

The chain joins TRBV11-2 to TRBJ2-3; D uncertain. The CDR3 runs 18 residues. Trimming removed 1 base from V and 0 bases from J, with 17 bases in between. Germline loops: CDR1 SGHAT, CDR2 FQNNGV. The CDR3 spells CASSLVVGWISSTDTQYF. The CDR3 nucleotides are TGTGCCAGCAGCTTAGTAGTAGGCTGGATTTCTAGCACAGATACGCAGTATTTT.

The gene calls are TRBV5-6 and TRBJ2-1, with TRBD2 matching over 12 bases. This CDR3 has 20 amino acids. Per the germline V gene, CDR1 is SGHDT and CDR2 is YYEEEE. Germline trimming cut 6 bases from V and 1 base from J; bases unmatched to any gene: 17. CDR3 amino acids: CASNSKTGTSGRRSYNEQFF. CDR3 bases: TGTGCCAGCAACTCAAAAACCGGGACTAGCGGGCGACGTTCCTACAATGAGCAGTTCTTC.

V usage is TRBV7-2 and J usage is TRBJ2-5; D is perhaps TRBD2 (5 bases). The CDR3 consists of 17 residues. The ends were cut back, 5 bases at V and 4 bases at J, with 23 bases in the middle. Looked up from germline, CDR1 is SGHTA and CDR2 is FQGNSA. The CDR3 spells CASSLLGRGGLRETQYF. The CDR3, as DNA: TGTGCCAGCAGCCTACTGGGTCGCGGAGGTTTGAGAGAGACCCAGTACTTC.

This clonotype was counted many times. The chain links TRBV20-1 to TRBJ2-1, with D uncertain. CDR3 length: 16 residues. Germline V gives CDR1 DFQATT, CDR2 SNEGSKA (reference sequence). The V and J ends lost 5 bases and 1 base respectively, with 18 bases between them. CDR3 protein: CSAPIKEAVSYNEQFF. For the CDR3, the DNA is TGCAGTGCTCCCATCAAGGAAGCAGTTTCCTACAATGAGCAGTTCTTC.

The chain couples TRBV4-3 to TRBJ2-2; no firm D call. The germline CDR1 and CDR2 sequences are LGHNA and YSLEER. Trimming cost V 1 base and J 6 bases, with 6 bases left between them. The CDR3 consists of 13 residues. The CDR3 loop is CASSQARAGELFF. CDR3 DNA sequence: TGCGCCAGCAGCCAAGCAAGGGCCGGGGAGCTGTTTTTT.

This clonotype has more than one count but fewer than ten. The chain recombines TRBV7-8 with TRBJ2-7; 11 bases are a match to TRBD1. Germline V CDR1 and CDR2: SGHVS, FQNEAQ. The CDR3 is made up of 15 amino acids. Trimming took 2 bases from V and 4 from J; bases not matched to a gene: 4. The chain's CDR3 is CASSLRDRGRYEQYF. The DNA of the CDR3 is TGTGCCAGCAGCTTAAGGGACAGGGGGAGGTACGAGCAGTACTTC.

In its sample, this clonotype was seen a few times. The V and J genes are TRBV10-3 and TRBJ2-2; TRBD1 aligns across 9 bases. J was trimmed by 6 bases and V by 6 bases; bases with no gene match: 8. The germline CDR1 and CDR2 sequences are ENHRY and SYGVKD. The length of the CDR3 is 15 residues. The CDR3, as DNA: TGTGCCATCAGAACCGGGACAGGGCCCTCCGGGGAGCTGTTTTTT. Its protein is CAIRTGTGPSGELFF.

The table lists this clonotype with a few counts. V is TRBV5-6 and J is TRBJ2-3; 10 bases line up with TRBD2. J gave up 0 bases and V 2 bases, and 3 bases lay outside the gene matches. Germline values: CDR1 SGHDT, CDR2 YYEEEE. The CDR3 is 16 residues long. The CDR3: CASSLAGGPSTDTQYF. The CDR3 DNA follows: TGTGCCAGCAGCTTAGCGGGAGGGCCCAGCACAGATACGCAGTATTTT.

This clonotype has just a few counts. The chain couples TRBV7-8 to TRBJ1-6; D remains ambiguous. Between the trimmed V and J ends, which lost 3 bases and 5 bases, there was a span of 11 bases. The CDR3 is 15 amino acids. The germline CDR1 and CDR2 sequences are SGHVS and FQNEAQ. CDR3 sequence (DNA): TGTGCCAGCAGCTTGAGGGCAGAGGATAATTCACCCCTCCACTTT. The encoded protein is CASSLRAEDNSPLHF.

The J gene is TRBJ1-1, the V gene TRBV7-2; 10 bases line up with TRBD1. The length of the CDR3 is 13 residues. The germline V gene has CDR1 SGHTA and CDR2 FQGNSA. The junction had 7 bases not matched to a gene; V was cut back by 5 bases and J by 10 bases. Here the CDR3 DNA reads TGTGCCAGCAGCCAACGACAGGGGGCGATAGCTTTCTTT. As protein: CASSQRQGAIAFF.

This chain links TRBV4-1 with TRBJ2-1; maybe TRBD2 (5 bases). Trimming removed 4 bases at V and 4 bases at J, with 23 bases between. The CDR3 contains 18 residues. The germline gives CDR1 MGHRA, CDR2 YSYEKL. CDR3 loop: CASSLLPPGLGGYNEQFF. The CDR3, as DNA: TGCGCCAGCAGCCTATTACCTCCGGGGTTAGGAGGATACAATGAGCAGTTCTTC.

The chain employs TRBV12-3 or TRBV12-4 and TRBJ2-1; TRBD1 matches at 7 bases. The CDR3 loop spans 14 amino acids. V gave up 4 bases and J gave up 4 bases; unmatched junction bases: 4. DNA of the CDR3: TGTGCCAGCAGTTACCGGGACAGATACAATGAGCAGTTCTTC. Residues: CASSYRDRYNEQFF.

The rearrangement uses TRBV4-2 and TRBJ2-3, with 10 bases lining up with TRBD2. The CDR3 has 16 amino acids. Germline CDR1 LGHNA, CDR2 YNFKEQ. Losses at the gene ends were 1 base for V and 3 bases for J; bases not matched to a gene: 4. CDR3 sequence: CASSQVTTSGTDTQYF. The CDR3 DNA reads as TGTGCCAGCAGCCAAGTGACGACTAGCGGGACAGATACGCAGTATTTT.

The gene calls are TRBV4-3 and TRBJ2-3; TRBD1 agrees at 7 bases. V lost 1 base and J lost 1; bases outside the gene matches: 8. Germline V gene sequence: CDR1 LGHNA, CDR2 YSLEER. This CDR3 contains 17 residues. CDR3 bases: TGCGCCAGCAGCCAAGGCCCGCCGACAGGGCGCACAGATACGCAGTATTTT. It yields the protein CASSQGPPTGRTDTQYF.

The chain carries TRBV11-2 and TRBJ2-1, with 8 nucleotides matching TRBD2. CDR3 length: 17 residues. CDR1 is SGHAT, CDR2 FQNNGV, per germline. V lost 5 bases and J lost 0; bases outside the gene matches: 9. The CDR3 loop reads CASSLQLAGISYNEQFF. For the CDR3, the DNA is TGTGCCAGCAGCCTCCAATTAGCGGGAATCTCCTACAATGAGCAGTTCTTC.

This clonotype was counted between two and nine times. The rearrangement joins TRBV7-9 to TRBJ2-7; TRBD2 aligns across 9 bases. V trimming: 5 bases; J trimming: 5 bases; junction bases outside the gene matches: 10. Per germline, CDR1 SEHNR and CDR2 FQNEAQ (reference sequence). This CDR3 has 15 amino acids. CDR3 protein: CASSLGLAEWNEQYF. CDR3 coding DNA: TGTGCCAGCAGCCTGGGACTAGCCGAGTGGAACGAGCAGTACTTC.